The following is a T cell receptor (beta chain) sequence with its context. Per the original data handling: The assay estimated nucleated cells by amplifying reference gene primers. The method was immunoSEQ multiplex PCR; TCRdb's version includes in-frame clones alone and lacks a portion of them. The V and J calls and the clone size are those of that table, but D and trimming were determined from the DNA. The data contain 200,000 to 300,000 clones, 84% of them seen just once; the ten biggest clones take up around 2.4%. The data were obtained in a study of blood T cell repertoires in COVID-19. Study background: T cells, B-cell-depleted T cells, or PBMCs provided the cDNA or gDNA that served as material.

CDR1 and CDR2 from the germline V gene are MDHEN and SYDVKM. This CDR3 is 13 amino acids long. V was pared by 5 bases and J by 8 bases, with 15 bases between. The receptor comes from a man aged 35 to 55 who had recovered from COVID-19. Input material: peripheral blood. The chain combines TRBV28 with TRBJ1-2; D is unclear. The CDR3 is CASSETTPLGYTF. The CDR3 region has the DNA TGTGCCAGCAGTGAGACAACCCCCCTCGGCTACACCTTC.